Listed here are 3 T cell receptor beta chains from one sample, sequenced in a study of breast tumors, draining lymph nodes, adjacent tissues. TCRdb called the multiplex PCR reads again in MiXCR, with one record for every CDR3 protein. The sample yields about 270,000 distinct CDR3 sequences, roughly 31% seen once. Breast cancer patients provided tissue from their axillary draining lymph nodes. Sequencing was done on a sample of axillary lymph node tissue. The receptors stem from a female donor with breast cancer. Some clones in this sample may be carry-over from other donors' samples.

The chain carries TRBV6-5 and TRBJ1-1; D is undetermined. V shed 7 bases and J shed 1 base, with 4 bases lying between them. CDR1 and CDR2 (germline): MNHEY, SVGAGI. The CDR3 extends over 11 amino acids. The CDR3 spells CASMRNTEAFF. The DNA for the CDR3 is TGTGCCAGCATGCGGAACACTGAAGCTTTCTTT.

With regard to this clonotype: A much larger clonotype is one base distant, so this may be a read error. The rearrangement uses TRBV14 and TRBJ1-4, with 10 bases matching TRBD1. With 8 bases clipped from V and 6 bases from J, the junction kept 9 bases outside the gene matches. Germline-derived CDR1 and CDR2 are SGHDN and FVKESK. The CDR3 extends over 15 amino acids. The CDR3 nucleotides are TGTGCCAGCGCCTCGAGACAGGGGGCTTATGAAAAACTGTTTTTT. Translation gives CASASRQGAYEKLFF.

This clonotype occurred many times. This sequence joins TRBV6-1 and TRBJ2-2; D ambiguous. The V end was cut by 2 bases, the J end by 0 bases, with 7 bases between. This CDR3 contains 15 residues. The germline CDR1 and CDR2 sequences are MNHNS and SASEGT. CDR3 region: CASSEYPSNTGELFF. The CDR3 DNA reads as TGTGCCAGCAGTGAATATCCCTCGAACACCGGGGAGCTGTTTTTT.